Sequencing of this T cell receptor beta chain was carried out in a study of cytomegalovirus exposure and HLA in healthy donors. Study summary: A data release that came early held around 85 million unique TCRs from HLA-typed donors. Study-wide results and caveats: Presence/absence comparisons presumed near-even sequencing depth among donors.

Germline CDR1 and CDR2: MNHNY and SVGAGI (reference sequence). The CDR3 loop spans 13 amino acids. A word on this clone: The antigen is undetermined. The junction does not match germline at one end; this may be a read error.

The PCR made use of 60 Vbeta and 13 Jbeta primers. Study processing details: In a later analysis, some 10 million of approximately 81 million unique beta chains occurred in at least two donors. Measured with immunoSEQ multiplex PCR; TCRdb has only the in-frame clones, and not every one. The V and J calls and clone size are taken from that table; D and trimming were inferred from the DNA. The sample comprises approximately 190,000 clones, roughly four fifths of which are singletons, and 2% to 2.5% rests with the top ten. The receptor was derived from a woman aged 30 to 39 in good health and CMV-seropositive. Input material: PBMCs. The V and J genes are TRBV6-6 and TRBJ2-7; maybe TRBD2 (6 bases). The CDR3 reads CASSYSWGTARDF. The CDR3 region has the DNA TGTGCCAGCAGTTACTCCTGGGGGACTGCCAGGGACTTC.